A selection of T cell receptor beta chains follows, all from one sample in a study of blood T cell repertoires in COVID-19. The repertoire was sequenced with immunoSEQ multiplex PCR; TCRdb's copy has only in-frame clones and lacks some. The sample lists over 450,000 clones, 80% to 90% occurring once. The sample taken for sequencing was peripheral blood. These receptors originate from a man aged 18 to 35 with COVID-19, enrolled during active disease. Each CDR3 is given without its conserved first and last residue. Each record gives: CDR3 protein, V gene, J gene, clone size. Not every row has a clone size; where given, it reads once, few, many or a size class.

CDR3aa: ASSEASGITDTQY
v_gene: TRBV6-1
j_gene: TRBJ2-3
abundance: NA

CDR3aa: ATSRDTRTGNTGELF
v_gene: TRBV15
j_gene: TRBJ2-2
abundance: NA

CDR3aa: ASSLAGGRRSYEQY
v_gene: TRBV5-1
j_gene: TRBJ2-7
abundance: NA

CDR3aa: ASSSLAYNEQF
v_gene: TRBV5-4
j_gene: TRBJ2-1
abundance: NA

CDR3aa: ASSATGEYNEQF
v_gene: TRBV9
j_gene: TRBJ2-1
abundance: NA

CDR3aa: ASSRLGGATGELF
v_gene: TRBV6-6
j_gene: TRBJ2-2
abundance: NA

CDR3aa: ASTDRANYGYT
v_gene: TRBV19
j_gene: TRBJ1-2
abundance: NA

CDR3aa: SVRDSGGVSYEQY
v_gene: TRBV29-1
j_gene: TRBJ2-7
abundance: NA

CDR3aa: ASSYSSRGKQPQH
v_gene: TRBV6-2/TRBV6-3
j_gene: TRBJ1-5
abundance: NA

CDR3aa: ASSSKEGATEAF
v_gene: TRBV6-4
j_gene: TRBJ1-1
abundance: NA

CDR3aa: ASSAARTGSTEAF
v_gene: TRBV6-5
j_gene: TRBJ1-1
abundance: NA

CDR3aa: ASSPRQGGTYEQY
v_gene: TRBV18
j_gene: TRBJ2-7
abundance: NA

CDR3aa: ASSHSTDTQY
v_gene: TRBV28
j_gene: TRBJ2-3
abundance: NA

CDR3aa: ANSTGCCQPQH
v_gene: TRBV19
j_gene: TRBJ1-5
abundance: NA

CDR3aa: ASSSWTAYNSPLH
v_gene: TRBV28
j_gene: TRBJ1-6
abundance: few

CDR3aa: ASSLSLGLAGVSEQY
v_gene: TRBV7-9
j_gene: TRBJ2-7
abundance: NA

CDR3aa: ASSHATRSDTQY
v_gene: TRBV3-1/TRBV3-2
j_gene: TRBJ2-3
abundance: NA

CDR3aa: ASSRTGTGNYNEQF
v_gene: TRBV5-6
j_gene: TRBJ2-1
abundance: few

CDR3aa: ASSPPLGSSYEQY
v_gene: TRBV11-2
j_gene: TRBJ2-7
abundance: once

CDR3aa: ASSPGLKETQY
v_gene: TRBV18
j_gene: TRBJ2-5
abundance: NA

CDR3aa: ASRGPGQANYGYT
v_gene: TRBV27
j_gene: TRBJ1-2
abundance: NA

CDR3aa: ASSPQGASTGELF
v_gene: TRBV7-9
j_gene: TRBJ2-2
abundance: once

CDR3aa: ASSKRYTEAF
v_gene: TRBV21-1
j_gene: TRBJ1-1
abundance: once

CDR3aa: ASSQSRSGNTIY
v_gene: TRBV4-2
j_gene: TRBJ1-3
abundance: once

CDR3aa: ASSQTADQETQY
v_gene: TRBV4-2
j_gene: TRBJ2-5
abundance: NA

CDR3aa: ASSLAAQGYEQY
v_gene: TRBV11-1
j_gene: TRBJ2-7
abundance: NA

CDR3aa: ASSPGTGGDNKLF
v_gene: TRBV6-4
j_gene: TRBJ1-4
abundance: NA

CDR3aa: ASSLARRAGGSMDTQY
v_gene: TRBV7-2
j_gene: TRBJ2-3
abundance: NA

CDR3aa: ASSLLGQSYEQY
v_gene: TRBV27
j_gene: TRBJ2-7
abundance: NA

CDR3aa: ASSALRTDTQY
v_gene: TRBV2
j_gene: TRBJ2-3
abundance: NA